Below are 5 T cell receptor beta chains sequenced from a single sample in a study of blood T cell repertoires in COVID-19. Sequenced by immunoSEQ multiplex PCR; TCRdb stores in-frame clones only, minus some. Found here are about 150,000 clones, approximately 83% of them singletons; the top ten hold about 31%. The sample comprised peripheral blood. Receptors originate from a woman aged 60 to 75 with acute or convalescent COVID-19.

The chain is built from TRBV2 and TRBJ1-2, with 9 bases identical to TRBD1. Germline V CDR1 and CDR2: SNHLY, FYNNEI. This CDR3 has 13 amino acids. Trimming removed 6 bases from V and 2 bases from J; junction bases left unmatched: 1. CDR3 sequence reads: CASRGTGNYGYTF. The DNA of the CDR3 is TGTGCCAGCAGGGGGACAGGGAACTATGGCTACACCTTC.

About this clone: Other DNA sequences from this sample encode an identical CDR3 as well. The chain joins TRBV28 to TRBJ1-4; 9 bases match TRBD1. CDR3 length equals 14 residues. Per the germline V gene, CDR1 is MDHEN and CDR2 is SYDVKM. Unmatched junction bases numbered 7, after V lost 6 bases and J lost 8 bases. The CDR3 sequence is CASSKGQGREKLFF. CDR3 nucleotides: TGTGCCAGCAGCAAGGGACAGGGTCGGGAAAAACTGTTTTTT.

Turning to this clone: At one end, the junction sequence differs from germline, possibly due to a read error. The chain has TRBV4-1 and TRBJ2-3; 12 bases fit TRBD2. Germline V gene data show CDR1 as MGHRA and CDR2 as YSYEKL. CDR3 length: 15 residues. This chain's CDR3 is CASSPLAGGADTQYF. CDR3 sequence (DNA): TGCGCCAGTAGCCCGCTAGCGGGGGGGGCGGATACGCAGTATTTT.

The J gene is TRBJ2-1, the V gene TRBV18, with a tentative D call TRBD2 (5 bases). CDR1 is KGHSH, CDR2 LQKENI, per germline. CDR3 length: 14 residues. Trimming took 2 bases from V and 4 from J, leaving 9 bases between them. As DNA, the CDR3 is TGTGCCAGCTCACCATCGTCGGGGTACAATGAGCAGTTCTTC. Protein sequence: CASSPSSGYNEQFF.

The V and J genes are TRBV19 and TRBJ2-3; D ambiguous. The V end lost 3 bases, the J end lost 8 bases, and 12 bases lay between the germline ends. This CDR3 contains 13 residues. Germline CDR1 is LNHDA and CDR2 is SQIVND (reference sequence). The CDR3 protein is CASSMNPAGTQYF. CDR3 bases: TGTGCCAGTAGTATGAACCCCGCAGGTACGCAGTATTTT.